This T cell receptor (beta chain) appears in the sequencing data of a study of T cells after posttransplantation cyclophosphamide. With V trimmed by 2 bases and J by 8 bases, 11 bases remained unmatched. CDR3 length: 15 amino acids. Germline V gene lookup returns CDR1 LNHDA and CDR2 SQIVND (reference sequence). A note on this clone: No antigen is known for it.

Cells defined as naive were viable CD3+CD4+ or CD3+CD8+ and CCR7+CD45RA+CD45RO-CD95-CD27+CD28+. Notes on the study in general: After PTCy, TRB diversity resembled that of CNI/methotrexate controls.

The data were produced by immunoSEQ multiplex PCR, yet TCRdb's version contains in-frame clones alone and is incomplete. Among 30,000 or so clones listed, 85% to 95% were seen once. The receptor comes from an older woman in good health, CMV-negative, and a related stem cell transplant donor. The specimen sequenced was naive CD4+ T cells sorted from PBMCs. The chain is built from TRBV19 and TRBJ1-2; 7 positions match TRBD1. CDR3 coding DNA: TGTGCCAGTAGTATATTGTTGAGAGGGGGCGAGGGCTACACCTTC. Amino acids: CASSILLRGGEGYTF.